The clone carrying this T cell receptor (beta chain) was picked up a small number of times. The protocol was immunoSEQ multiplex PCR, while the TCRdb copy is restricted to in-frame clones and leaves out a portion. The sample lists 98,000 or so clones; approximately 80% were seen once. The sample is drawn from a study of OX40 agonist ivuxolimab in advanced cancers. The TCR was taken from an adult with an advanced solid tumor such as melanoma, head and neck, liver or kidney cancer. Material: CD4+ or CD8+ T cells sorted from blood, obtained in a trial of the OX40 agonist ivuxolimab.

CDR3 in DNA: TGCGCCAGCAGCCAAGGCAGCTCCTACAATGAGCAGTTCTTC. Amino acids: CASSQGSSYNEQFF. This rearrangement joins TRBV4-1 to TRBJ2-1; no clear D gene. The CDR3 has 14 residues. Trimming left V 1 base short and J 0 bases short, with 4 bases between. The V gene's germline CDR1 is MGHRA and CDR2 YSYEKL.